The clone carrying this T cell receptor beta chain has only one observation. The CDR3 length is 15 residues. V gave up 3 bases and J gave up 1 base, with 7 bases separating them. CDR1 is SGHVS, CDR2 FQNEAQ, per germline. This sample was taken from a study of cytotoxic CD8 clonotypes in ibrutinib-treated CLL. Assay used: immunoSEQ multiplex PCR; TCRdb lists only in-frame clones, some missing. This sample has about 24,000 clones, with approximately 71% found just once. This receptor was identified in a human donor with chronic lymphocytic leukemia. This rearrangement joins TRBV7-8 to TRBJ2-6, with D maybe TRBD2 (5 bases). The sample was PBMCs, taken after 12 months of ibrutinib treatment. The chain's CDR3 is CASSLRTSGANVLTF. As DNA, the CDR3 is TGTGCCAGCAGCTTGAGGACTTCTGGGGCCAACGTCCTGACTTTC.